This is a list of T cell receptor beta chains from one sample in a study of blood T cell repertoires in COVID-19. Only in-frame clones appear in the TCRdb table, and some are missing; sequencing was by immunoSEQ multiplex PCR. The sample comprises over 150,000 clones, 85% to 90% of which are singletons, and 2% to 3% rests with the top ten. The sequencing input was peripheral blood. The receptor set was obtained from a woman older than 75 with COVID-19, enrolled during active disease. Each CDR3 is given with its conserved first and last residue. D genes are given only for firm matches. Some rows have no size entry. The others give once, few or many, or a class for an expanded clone.

j_call clone_size d_call v_call cdr3_aa cdr3_nt
TRBJ2-3 . . TRBV6-5 CASSSVGDTQYF TGTGCCAGCAGTTCAGTCGGGGATACGCAGTATTTT
TRBJ2-2 . TRBD2 TRBV7-8 CASSSASGSIANTGELFF TGTGCCAGCAGCTCCGCTAGCGGGAGCATCGCGAACACCGGGGAGCTGTTTTTT
TRBJ1-3 . . TRBV19 CASSLQTPGSGNTIYF TGTGCCAGTAGTCTTCAGACACCCGGCTCTGGAAACACCATATATTTT
TRBJ2-1 . TRBD2 TRBV3-1/TRBV3-2 CASSPQASGRSNEQFF TGTGCCAGCAGCCCCCAGGCTAGCGGGAGAAGTAATGAGCAGTTCTTC
TRBJ1-1 once . TRBV12-3/TRBV12-4 CASSLAADTEAFF TGTGCCAGCAGTTTAGCGGCAGACACTGAAGCTTTCTTT
TRBJ1-5 . . TRBV5-1 CASSSDGDSNQPQHF TGCGCCAGCAGCTCGGACGGGGATAGCAATCAGCCCCAGCATTTT
TRBJ2-4 . TRBD2 TRBV18 CASSPLAGNIQYF TGTGCCAGCTCACCACTAGCGGGAAACATTCAGTACTTC
TRBJ2-5 . TRBD2 TRBV3-1/TRBV3-2 CASSHGTSQETQYF TGTGCCAGCAGCCACGGGACTAGCCAAGAGACCCAGTACTTC
TRBJ1-1 . . TRBV28 CASILPTNTEAFF TGTGCCAGCATCCTTCCTACGAACACTGAAGCTTTCTTT
TRBJ2-7 . TRBD1 TRBV7-2 CASSPQGARNPYEQYF TGTGCCAGCAGCCCGCAGGGGGCGCGGAATCCCTACGAGCAGTACTTC
TRBJ1-2 . . TRBV7-9 CASSLTSAEYGYTF TGTGCCAGCAGCTTAACGTCTGCGGAGTATGGCTACACCTTC
TRBJ2-5 few . TRBV5-1 CASSKTVEETQYF TGCGCCAGCAGCAAGACAGTAGAAGAGACCCAGTACTTC
TRBJ2-7 . TRBD1 TRBV5-1 CASSLQGLTYEQYF TGCGCCAGCAGCTTACAGGGGCTCACCTACGAGCAGTACTTC
TRBJ2-7 . TRBD1 TRBV19 CATGQVGDEQYF TGTGCCACTGGACAGGTTGGGGACGAGCAGTACTTC
TRBJ2-1 . . TRBV5-1 CASTGDGSSYNEQFF TGCGCCAGCACGGGGGACGGGAGCTCCTACAATGAGCAGTTCTTC
TRBJ1-1 . . TRBV19 CASSMKRLNTEAFF TGTGCCAGTAGTATGAAACGGTTGAACACTGAAGCTTTCTTT
TRBJ2-1 . TRBD2 TRBV4-3 CASSPLAGGPHNEQFF TGCGCCAGCAGCCCGCTAGCGGGAGGGCCCCACAATGAGCAGTTCTTC
TRBJ2-1 . TRBD1 TRBV6-6 CASSRAPDRRTYNEQFF TGTGCCAGCAGCCGAGCCCCGGACAGGCGTACCTACAATGAGCAGTTCTTC
TRBJ2-1 . . TRBV10-3 CAISEQAGAYNEQFF TGTGCCATCAGTGAACAAGCGGGTGCATACAATGAGCAGTTCTTC
TRBJ1-6 . TRBD1 TRBV9 CASSQTGTANSPLHF TGTGCCAGCAGCCAGACCGGGACAGCAAATTCACCCCTCCACTTT
TRBJ1-4 . TRBD1 TRBV3-1/TRBV3-2 CASSQATGAGEKLFF TGTGCCAGCAGCCAAGCCACAGGGGCCGGAGAAAAACTGTTTTTT
TRBJ1-2 . . TRBV5-4 CASSLEEGDGYTF TGTGCCAGCAGCTTGGAGGAAGGGGATGGCTACACCTTC
TRBJ1-1 . . TRBV7-3 CASSEHGTSNTEAFF TGTGCCAGCAGCGAGCACGGGACATCGAACACTGAAGCTTTCTTT
TRBJ2-3 . . TRBV9 CASSVASSTDTQYF TGTGCCAGCAGCGTAGCCAGTAGCACAGATACGCAGTATTTT
TRBJ2-1 . . TRBV12-3/TRBV12-4 CASSTRAEQFF TGTGCCAGCAGTACGCGGGCTGAGCAGTTCTTC
TRBJ2-3 . TRBD2 TRBV7-2 CASSLFPGGDTQYF TGTGCCAGCAGCTTATTTCCGGGGGGAGATACGCAGTATTTT
TRBJ2-7 . TRBD2 TRBV6-5 CASTGLAGGYEQYF TGTGCCAGCACCGGACTAGCGGGAGGCTACGAGCAGTACTTC
TRBJ2-1 . TRBD2 TRBV11-1 CASTPSGRANEQFF TGTGCCAGCACACCTAGCGGGAGGGCCAATGAGCAGTTCTTC
TRBJ2-2 few . TRBV18 CASSSSNTGELFF TGTGCCAGCTCATCATCGAACACCGGGGAGCTGTTTTTT
TRBJ1-5 . . TRBV28 CASSSRQLSNQPQHF TGTGCCAGCAGTTCGCGACAGTTAAGCAATCAGCCCCAGCATTTT
TRBJ2-7 . . TRBV5-4 CASSIGLESSYEQYF TGTGCCAGCAGCATAGGACTGGAGAGCTCCTACGAGCAGTACTTC
TRBJ1-2 once . TRBV10-3 CAISDSFDSGGGYTF TGTGCCATCAGTGATAGTTTCGACTCGGGAGGTGGCTACACCTTC
TRBJ1-4 . TRBD1 TRBV3-1/TRBV3-2 CASSLTGTGREKLFF TGTGCCAGCAGCCTGACCGGGACAGGGCGGGAAAAACTGTTTTTT
TRBJ1-1 . . TRBV19 CASRRPGTLTLNTEAFF TGTGCCAGTAGACGACCCGGGACATTAACCTTGAACACTGAAGCTTTCTTT
TRBJ1-6 . TRBD1 TRBV5-1 CASSPDRGNSPLHF TGCGCCAGCAGCCCGGACAGGGGTAATTCACCCCTCCACTTT
TRBJ1-2 . . TRBV3-1/TRBV3-2 CASSPRGDEEGYTF TGTGCCAGCAGCCCTCGGGGTGACGAAGAGGGCTACACCTTC
TRBJ1-6 . TRBD1 TRBV10-3 CAIRDRDNSPLHF TGTGCCATCAGGGACAGGGATAATTCACCCCTCCACTTT
TRBJ2-3 . . TRBV5-6 CASSLVSVTDTQYF TGTGCCAGCAGCTTGGTTAGCGTTACAGATACGCAGTATTTT
TRBJ2-3 . TRBD2 TRBV4-3 CASSQEGPSGRGQDTQYF TGCGCCAGCAGCCAGGAGGGGCCTAGCGGGAGAGGGCAAGATACGCAGTATTTT
TRBJ2-4 once . TRBV28 CASRTTRSGDIQYF TGTGCCAGCAGAACTACTAGAAGTGGGGACATTCAGTACTTC
TRBJ2-3 . . TRBV4-2 CASSHVLSIVSTDTQYF TGTGCCAGCAGCCACGTCCTTAGTATAGTGAGCACAGATACGCAGTATTTT
TRBJ2-1 . TRBD1 TRBV5-4 CASSLVTGYANEQFF TGTGCCAGCAGCTTGGTGACAGGGTACGCCAATGAGCAGTTCTTC
TRBJ2-1 . TRBD1 TRBV10-3 CAISPSGTGGTRGNNEQFF TGTGCCATCAGCCCATCCGGGACAGGGGGCACTCGAGGGAACAATGAGCAGTTCTTC
TRBJ2-2 . TRBD2 TRBV7-8 CASSPTGTSGSYGGELFF TGTGCCAGCAGCCCAACAGGGACTAGCGGGAGTTATGGCGGGGAGCTGTTTTTT
TRBJ2-1 . TRBD2 TRBV15 CATSRGSGLAYNEQFF TGTGCCACCAGCAGAGGTTCAGGACTAGCCTACAATGAGCAGTTCTTC
TRBJ1-3 few . TRBV9 CASSVDPRTTSGNTIYF TGTGCCAGCAGCGTAGACCCTAGGACAACCTCTGGAAACACCATATATTTT
TRBJ1-4 . TRBD1 TRBV6-6 CASRPGTGGYEKLFF TGTGCCAGCAGACCCGGGACAGGGGGTTATGAAAAACTGTTTTTT
TRBJ2-2 . TRBD2 TRBV3-1/TRBV3-2 CASSQVGGSNGELFF TGTGCCAGCAGCCAAGTGGGCGGGAGCAACGGGGAGCTGTTTTTT
TRBJ1-1 . . TRBV5-4 CASSLAVNTEAFF TGTGCCAGCAGCTTGGCGGTGAACACTGAAGCTTTCTTT
TRBJ2-7 . TRBD1 TRBV28 CASSLIRGTGGYEQYF TGTGCCAGCAGTTTAATTCGGGGGACAGGGGGCTACGAGCAGTACTTC
TRBJ1-5 . . TRBV6-2/TRBV6-3 CASSDDRIQPQHF TGTGCCAGCAGTGACGACAGAATTCAGCCCCAGCATTTT
TRBJ1-2 . . TRBV10-3 CAIREGLNYGYTF TGTGCCATCAGGGAAGGACTGAATTATGGCTACACCTTC
TRBJ1-2 . TRBD1 TRBV14 CASSRDSSYGYTF TGTGCCAGCAGCCGGGACAGCTCCTATGGCTACACCTTC
TRBJ1-3 . TRBD1 TRBV6-6 CASSLTMGQSSGNTIYF TGTGCCAGCAGTCTTACGATGGGACAGAGCTCTGGAAACACCATATATTTT